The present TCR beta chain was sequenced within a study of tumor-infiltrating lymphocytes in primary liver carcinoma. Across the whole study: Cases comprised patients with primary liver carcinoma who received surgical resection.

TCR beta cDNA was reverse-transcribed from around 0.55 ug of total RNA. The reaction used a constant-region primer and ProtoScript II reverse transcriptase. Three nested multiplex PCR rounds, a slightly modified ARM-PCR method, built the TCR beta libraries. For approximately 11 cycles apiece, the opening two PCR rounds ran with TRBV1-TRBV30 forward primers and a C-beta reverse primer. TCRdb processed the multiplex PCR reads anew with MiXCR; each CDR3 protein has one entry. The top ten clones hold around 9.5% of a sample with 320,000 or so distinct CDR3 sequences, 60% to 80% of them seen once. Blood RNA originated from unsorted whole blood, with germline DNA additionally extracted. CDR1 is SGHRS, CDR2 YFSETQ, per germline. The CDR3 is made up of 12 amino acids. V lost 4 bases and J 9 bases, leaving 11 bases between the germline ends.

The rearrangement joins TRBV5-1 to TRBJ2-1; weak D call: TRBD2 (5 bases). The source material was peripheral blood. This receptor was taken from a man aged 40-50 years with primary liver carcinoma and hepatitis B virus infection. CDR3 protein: CASSDASFEQFF. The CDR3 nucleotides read TGCGCCAGCAGCGACGCTAGCTTTGAGCAGTTCTTC.